This T cell receptor beta chain stems from a study of T-cell reconstitution after alpha-beta-depleted transplantation in children. Construction of the TCRbeta library involved unique molecular identifiers. TCRdb reprocessed the PCR reads with MiXCR, giving one entry per CDR3 protein. The sample lists 500,000 to 750,000 distinct CDR3 sequences, roughly 27% occurring once. Points on this clonotype: Its antigen remains unknown.

CDR3 length equals 16 residues. Trimming took off 1 base at V and 4 bases at J, with 16 bases between the two ends. The germline V gene has CDR1 LGHDT and CDR2 YNNKEL (reference sequence). Overall study findings and caveats: By one year post-transplant, T-cell counts and diversity largely arose from T cells that were newly produced. Two months or so post-transplant, alpha-beta T cells reportedly derived from several hundred expanded graft clones. After transplant, high TCRbeta diversity at day 60 in some patients arose from surviving recipient T cells and thymic progenitors.

The J gene is TRBJ2-5, the V gene TRBV3-1; D is unresolved. Sequences were derived from PBMCs, sampled before TCRalphabeta/CD19-depleted stem cell transplant. The TCR was taken from a boy younger than two with Wiskott-Aldrich syndrome, due to receive a stem cell transplant. The CDR3 sequence: CASSQVSPGRRETQYF. The DNA of the CDR3 is TGTGCCAGCAGCCAAGTCTCCCCGGGCAGAAGAGAGACCCAGTACTTC.